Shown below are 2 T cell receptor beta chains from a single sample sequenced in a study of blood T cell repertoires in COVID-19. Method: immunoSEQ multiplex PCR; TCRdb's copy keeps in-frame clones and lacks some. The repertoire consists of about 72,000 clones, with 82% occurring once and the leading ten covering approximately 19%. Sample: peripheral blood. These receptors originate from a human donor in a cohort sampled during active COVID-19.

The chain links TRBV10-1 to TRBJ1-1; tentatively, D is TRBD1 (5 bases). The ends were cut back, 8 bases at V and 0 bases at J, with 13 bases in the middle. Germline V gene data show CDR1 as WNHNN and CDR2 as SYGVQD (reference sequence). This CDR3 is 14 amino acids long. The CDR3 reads CASGTGPMNTEAFF. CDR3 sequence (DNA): TGCGCCAGCGGTACAGGACCCATGAACACTGAAGCTTTCTTT.

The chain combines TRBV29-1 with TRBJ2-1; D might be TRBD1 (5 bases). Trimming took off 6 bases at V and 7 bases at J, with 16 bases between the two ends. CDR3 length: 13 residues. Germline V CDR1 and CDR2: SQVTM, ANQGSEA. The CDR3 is CSVNRAGLNEQFF. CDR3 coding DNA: TGCAGCGTGAATCGGGCAGGGTTGAATGAGCAGTTCTTC.